The 28 T cell receptor beta chains in this list originate from one sample, sequenced in a study of prognosis after radiotherapy for stage I lung cancer. It was by two-round multiplex PCR that TCR beta CDR3 was amplified from genomic DNA. Each TRBV and TRBJ gene had its own primer in the first PCR round. Using its own MiXCR run on the multiplex PCR reads, TCRdb lists one record per CDR3 protein. Here the sample spans approximately 26,000 distinct CDR3 sequences, roughly two fifths being singletons. The material was PBMCs, obtained before or after stereotactic body radiation therapy (not recorded which). These receptors were taken from a donor aged 50 or older with non-small cell lung cancer.

This clonotype was observed many times. The chain recombines TRBV18 with TRBJ2-1, with 11 bases identical to TRBD2. CDR1 is KGHSH and CDR2 is LQKENI in the germline V gene. This CDR3 region has 14 residues. The V gene end was trimmed by 3 bases and the J gene end by 9 bases; junction bases not matched to a gene: 4. CDR3 DNA sequence: TGTGCCAGCTCACCCGGGACTAGCGGAAGTGAGCAGTTCTTC. The encoded protein is CASSPGTSGSEQFF.

Only one count was recorded for this clonotype. The genes are TRBV15 and TRBJ1-3; 9 nucleotides match TRBD1. Trimming removed 4 bases from V and 4 bases from J; junction bases left unmatched: 5. Germline-derived CDR1 and CDR2 are LNHNV and YYDKDF (reference sequence). The CDR3 length is 15 residues. The CDR3 is CATSTGQGGGNTIYF. The DNA of the CDR3 is TGTGCCACCAGCACGGGACAGGGTGGAGGAAACACCATATATTTT.

This clonotype was seen once. V gene TRBV7-9 combines with J gene TRBJ2-5; tentative D call: TRBD2 (7 bases). V was trimmed by 4 bases and J by 7 bases, leaving 25 bases between them. Germline V lookup: CDR1 SEHNR, CDR2 FQNEAQ (reference sequence). The CDR3 has 17 amino acids. In nucleotides, the CDR3 is TGTGCCAGCAGCTGGGGGGGAGGCGACAGGAGGCTAGGGACCCAGTACTTC. It translates to CASSWGGGDRRLGTQYF.

This clonotype was recorded at least ten times. This chain links TRBV20-1 with TRBJ2-1; 7 bases are shared with TRBD2. The CDR3 runs 18 residues. Trimming removed 1 base from V and 7 bases from J; junction bases left unmatched: 19. Per germline, CDR1 DFQATT and CDR2 SNEGSKA (reference sequence). CDR3 in amino acids: CSARAYNQLARFGNEQFF. CDR3 nucleotide sequence: TGCAGTGCTAGAGCCTACAATCAACTAGCGCGTTTTGGGAATGAGCAGTTCTTC.

The sample holds a few counts of this clonotype. V is TRBV7-3 and J is TRBJ2-1; the D gene is possibly TRBD1 (6 bases). The CDR3 spans 18 residues. Trimming stripped 5 bases from V and 0 bases from J, with 20 bases between. Germline V gene data show CDR1 as SGHTA and CDR2 as FQGTGA. CDR3 in DNA: TGTGCCAGCAGCCCGCTCGGACAGCCAAGGAGCTCCTACAATGAGCAGTTCTTC. Protein: CASSPLGQPRSSYNEQFF.

Comments on this clonotype: Only one base separates this from a far larger clonotype, so it likely reflects a read error. This chain joins TRBV6-4 and TRBJ2-1; the D gene is possibly TRBD1 (7 bases). The V gene's germline CDR1 is MRHNA and CDR2 SNTAGT. Deletions cut 8 bases from V and 0 bases from J, with 17 bases between. The CDR3 loop spans 16 amino acids. CDR3 sequence: CASLEGATGSYNEQFF. DNA of the CDR3: TGTGCCAGCCTGGAGGGGGCGACGGGCTCCTACAATGAGCAGTTCTTC.

This clonotype has ten or more counts. This chain links TRBV7-6 with TRBJ2-5; D possibly corresponds to TRBD1 (6 bases). The germline CDR1 and CDR2 sequences are SGHVS and FNYEAQ. CDR3 length equals 16 residues. V shed 4 bases and J shed 5 bases, with 20 bases lying between them. This chain's CDR3 is CASSSRGDRYEETQYF. The CDR3 nucleotides read TGTGCCAGCAGCTCAAGGGGAGACAGGTACGAGGAGACCCAGTACTTC.

This clonotype was recorded at least ten times. The J gene is TRBJ2-2, the V gene TRBV10-3; 7 bases are a match to TRBD1. Germline assignment: CDR1 ENHRY and CDR2 SYGVKD. The V gene end was trimmed by 7 bases and the J gene end by 5 bases; junction bases not matched to a gene: 4. The CDR3 is made up of 13 amino acids. The CDR3 bases are TGTGCCATCAAAGGACAGGCTACCGGGGAGCTGTTTTTT. Translated, it gives CAIKGQATGELFF.

Concerning this clonotype: It is likely a read error, because the conserved phenylalanine at the end of the CDR3 is missing. The rearrangement uses TRBV6-1 and TRBJ1-2; the D is unclear. The CDR3 is made up of 14 amino acids. The germline CDR1 and CDR2 sequences are MNHNS and SASEGT. V lost 1 base, J lost 5 bases, and 11 bases lay in between. DNA of the CDR3: TGTGCCAGCAGTGAAGTGGGCAGACCATATGGCTACACCTTA. Protein sequence: CASSEVGRPYGYTL.

The chain combines TRBV7-3 with TRBJ2-1; 7 bases agree with TRBD1. With V trimmed by 4 bases and J by 8 bases, 11 bases remained unmatched. This CDR3 contains 15 residues. Germline CDR1 and CDR2: SGHTA and FQGTGA. CDR3 DNA: TGTGCCAGCAGCTCACGACAGGGAATGTCCCATGAGCAGTTCTTC. Amino acid sequence: CASSSRQGMSHEQFF. The complete variable domain, with remaining parts taken from reference TRBV7-3 and TRBJ2-1, reads GAGVSQTPSNKVTEKGKYVELRCDPISGHTALYWYRQSLGQGPEFLIYFQGTGAADDSGLPNDRFFAVRPEGSVSTLKIQRTERGDSAVYLCASSSRQGMSHEQFFGPGTRLTVL.

The genes are TRBV6-2 or TRBV6-3 and TRBJ1-2, with 11 bases aligning to TRBD1. The ends lost 4 bases at V and 5 bases at J; junction bases unmatched: 6. The CDR3 loop spans 15 amino acids. From germline, CDR1 is MNHEY and CDR2 SVGEGT. CDR3 nucleotide sequence: TGTGCCAGCAGTTCTGGACAGGGGGCTTGGTATGGCTACACCTTC. Amino acids: CASSSGQGAWYGYTF.

This clonotype was detected many times. The CDR3 bases are TGTGCCACCAGTGACCCTTCCGGGGCCAACGTCCTGACTTTC. Its translation: CATSDPSGANVLTF. The genes are TRBV24-1 and TRBJ2-6; unclear D gene. Germline V CDR1 and CDR2: KGHDR, SFDVKD. V lost 4 bases and J lost 4, with 7 bases in between. The CDR3 length is 14 residues.

This clonotype was seen repeatedly, ten times or more. The V call is TRBV7-2, the J call TRBJ2-1; D is unresolved. Germline values: CDR1 SGHTA, CDR2 FQGNSA. The CDR3 spans 14 residues. V lost 5 bases and J lost 5, with 13 bases in between. DNA of the CDR3: TGTGCCAGCAGCCCCAGCGAGCCCCACAATGAGCAGTTCTTC. Translation: CASSPSEPHNEQFF. Using reference TRBV7-2 and TRBJ2-1 for the parts outside the CDR3, the full variable domain is GAGVSQSPSNKVTEKGKDVELRCDPISGHTALYWYRQSLGQGLEFLIYFQGNSAPDKSGLPSDRFSAERTGGSVSTLTIQRTQQEDSAVYLCASSPSEPHNEQFFGPGTRLTVL.

The chain links TRBV30 to TRBJ1-1; D gene unclear. Looked up from germline, CDR1 is GTSNPN and CDR2 is SVGIG (reference sequence). This CDR3 comprises 11 residues. V gave up 8 bases and J gave up 8 bases, with 15 bases separating them. DNA for the CDR3: TGTGCCCGAAAAGATGACGCCGAAGCTTTCTTT. Translating gives CARKDDAEAFF.

In the case of this clonotype: One base separates it from a far larger clone, so it is likely a read error. This chain connects TRBV6-4 to TRBJ2-7, with TRBD2 matching over 13 bases. The CDR3 covers 16 residues. V lost 5 bases, J lost 2 bases, and 6 bases stayed unmatched. CDR1 MRHNA and CDR2 SNTAGT come from the germline V gene. Written as DNA, the CDR3 is TGTGCCAGCAGTTTATGGGGACTAGCGGGGCCCTACGAGCAGTACTTC. This translates into CASSLWGLAGPYEQYF.

This clonotype was detected only once. The chain joins TRBV19 to TRBJ2-1, with 8 bases that match TRBD2. The germline gives CDR1 LNHDA, CDR2 SQIVND (reference sequence). V was clipped by 5 bases and J by 12 bases; unmatched bases: 6. CDR3 length: 12 residues. The DNA for the CDR3 is TGTGCCAGTAGTCCGGGACTAGGGGGGCAGTTCTTC. This encodes CASSPGLGGQFF.

The J gene is TRBJ2-6, the V gene TRBV6-1; 7 positions agree with TRBD2. The V gene end was trimmed by 4 bases and the J gene end by 8 bases; junction bases not matched to a gene: 11. The CDR3 length is 16 residues. Germline V gene data show CDR1 as MNHNS and CDR2 as SASEGT. The chain's CDR3 is CASSATSDSVSNVLTF. The CDR3 DNA reads as TGTGCCAGCAGTGCCACTAGCGACTCTGTGTCCAACGTCCTGACTTTC.

This clonotype is labeled medium-sized (0.01 to 0.1%). This chain joins TRBV12-3 or TRBV12-4 and TRBJ1-2, with TRBD1 as a possible D gene (6 bases). This CDR3 has 14 amino acids. Trimming left V 5 bases short and J 4 bases short, with 14 bases between. The CDR3 loop reads CASSKRGASYGYTF. CDR3 nucleotide sequence: TGTGCCAGCAGTAAACGGGGGGCTTCCTATGGCTACACCTTC.

Concerning this clonotype itself: A much larger clone sits a single nucleotide away, making a read error possible. The V and J genes are TRBV7-9 and TRBJ2-7; D is unclear. The CDR3 is made up of 12 amino acids. From germline, CDR1 is SEHNR and CDR2 FQNEAQ (reference sequence). The CDR3 bases are TGTGCCAACAGCTTAACCCCCTACGAGCAGTACTTC. The encoded protein is CANSLTPYEQYF.

Notes on this clonotype: The junction departs from germline at one end; a sequencing error may be responsible. V gene TRBV6-1 combines with J gene TRBJ2-7; 7 nucleotides line up with TRBD2. Looked up from germline, CDR1 is MNHNS and CDR2 is SASEGT. The CDR3 has 13 residues. CDR3 bases: TGTTCCAGCAGTGAGACTAGCCCGTACGATCAGTACTTC. Encoded protein: CSSSETSPYDQYF.

With respect to this clonotype: At one end, the junction sequence differs from germline, possibly due to a read error. The gene calls are TRBV24-1 and TRBJ2-1, with TRBD1 matching 8 bases. This CDR3 comprises 17 residues. Germline-derived CDR1 and CDR2 are KGHDR and SFDVKD. CDR3 bases: TGTGCCACCAGTGATTTACCGTCAGGGGGCTCTGGCAATGAGCATTTCTTC. This gives the protein CATSDLPSGGSGNEHFF.

This clonotype was counted many times. The chain links TRBV4-2 to TRBJ2-1; 7 nucleotides line up with TRBD2. This CDR3 contains 18 residues. Germline CDR1 and CDR2: LGHNA and YNFKEQ. V was pared by 1 base and J by 5 bases, with 14 bases of the junction left unmatched. This CDR3 reads CASSQGGGGRAGNNEQFF. CDR3 in DNA: TGTGCCAGCAGCCAAGGCGGGGGTGGAAGGGCCGGCAACAATGAGCAGTTCTTC.

This clonotype was detected many times. The chain couples TRBV5-1 to TRBJ2-1, with D possibly matching TRBD1 (6 bases). The CDR3 runs to 14 residues. The V and J ends lost 2 bases and 6 bases respectively, with 12 bases between them. CDR1 is SGHRS, CDR2 YFSETQ, per germline. CDR3 DNA sequence: TGCGCCAGCAGCTTCCGACAGGATGGCAATGAGCAGTTCTTC. Its translation is CASSFRQDGNEQFF.

For this clonotype: At one end, the junction sequence differs from germline, possibly due to a read error. This sequence joins TRBV27 and TRBJ1-1; 10 bases match TRBD1. This CDR3 is built from 14 residues. Germline V gene sequence: CDR1 MNHEY, CDR2 SMNVEV (reference sequence). This CDR3 is CASKMGQGNTESSF. The CDR3 nucleotides are TGTGCCAGCAAAATGGGACAGGGGAACACTGAATCTTCCTTT.

This clonotype was observed at least ten times. The chain has TRBV6-2 or TRBV6-3 and TRBJ2-5, with no clear D. The V gene lost 6 bases and the J gene lost 3 bases, with 11 bases spanning the gap. Germline V gene data show CDR1 as MNHEY and CDR2 as SVGEGT. This CDR3 contains 13 residues. The CDR3 sequence: CASSPGLKETQYF. The CDR3 DNA follows: TGTGCCAGCAGCCCAGGTCTTAAAGAGACCCAGTACTTC.

By share of the sample, this clonotype is medium-sized. The chain carries TRBV12-3 or TRBV12-4 and TRBJ1-4; 9 bases are shared with TRBD1. The CDR3 has 14 amino acids. The V segment lost 5 bases and the J segment 8 bases; nucleotides outside the gene matches: 6. The CDR3 loop is CASSPTGGREKLFF. CDR3 nucleotide sequence: TGTGCCAGCAGTCCGACAGGGGGGAGGGAAAAACTGTTTTTT.

V and J are TRBV28 and TRBJ1-5, with D unclear. This CDR3 has 12 amino acids. In germline, CDR1 is MDHEN, CDR2 SYDVKM. Trimming removed 6 bases at V and 1 base at J, with 4 bases between. CDR3 DNA sequence: TGTGCCAGCAGCATCAGCAATCAGCCCCAGCATTTT. This encodes CASSISNQPQHF.

V gene TRBV6-2 or TRBV6-3 combines with J gene TRBJ2-1, with a possible D match to TRBD2 (5 bases). Trimming cost V 2 bases and J 4 bases, with 9 bases left between them. Germline lookup yields CDR1 MNHEY and CDR2 SVGEGT. The CDR3 has 14 amino acids. Here the CDR3 reads CASSYAGRYNEQFF. Written as DNA, the CDR3 is TGTGCCAGCAGTTACGCGGGCAGGTACAATGAGCAGTTCTTC.